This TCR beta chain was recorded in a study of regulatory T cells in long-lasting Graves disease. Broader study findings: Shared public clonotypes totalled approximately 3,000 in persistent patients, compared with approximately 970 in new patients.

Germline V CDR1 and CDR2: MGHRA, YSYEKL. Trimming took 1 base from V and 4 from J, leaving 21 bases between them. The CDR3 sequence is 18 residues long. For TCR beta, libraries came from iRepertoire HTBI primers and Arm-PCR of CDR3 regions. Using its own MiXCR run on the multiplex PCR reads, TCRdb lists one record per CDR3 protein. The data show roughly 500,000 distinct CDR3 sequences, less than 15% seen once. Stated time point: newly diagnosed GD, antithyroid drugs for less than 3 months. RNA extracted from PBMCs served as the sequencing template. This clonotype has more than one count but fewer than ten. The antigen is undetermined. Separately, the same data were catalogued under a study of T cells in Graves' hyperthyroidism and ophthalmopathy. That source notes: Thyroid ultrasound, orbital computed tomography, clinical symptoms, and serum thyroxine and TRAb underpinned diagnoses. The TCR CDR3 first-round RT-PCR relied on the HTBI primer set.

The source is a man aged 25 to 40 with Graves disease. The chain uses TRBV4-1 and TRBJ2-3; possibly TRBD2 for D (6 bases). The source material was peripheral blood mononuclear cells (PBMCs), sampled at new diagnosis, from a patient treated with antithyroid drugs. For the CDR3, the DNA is TGCGCCAGCAGCCAAGGCGGGGCTAGCCTGAGGGGCCCAGATACGCAGTATTTT. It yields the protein CASSQGGASLRGPDTQYF.